These T cell receptor beta chains were read from a single sample in a study of neoadjuvant anti-PD-1 for oral cavity cancer. Method: immunoSEQ multiplex PCR; TCRdb's copy keeps in-frame clones and lacks some. Of 14,000 or so clones in the sample, around two thirds were seen once. Sequencing was performed on PBMCs, taken before nivolumab (anti-PD-1) treatment. Every receptor here comes from a person aged 35-80 years with oral cavity squamous cell carcinoma. Each CDR3 is given with its conserved first and last residue.

cdr3_aa v_call cdr3_length
CASSLRSGPKGGYTF TRBV5-6 15
CASRPDERNYGYTF TRBV6-6 14
CASSFRGPNYGYTF TRBV11-2 14
CASSESKSGRHTF TRBV10-2 13
CASSLGPAGGANTEAFF TRBV5-1 17
CASSSGSAETQYF TRBV5-1 13
CASSVAPGGVADTQYF TRBV9 16
CASSSYRASSTDTQYF TRBV11-3 16
CASSSSRRSYEQYF TRBV28 14
CAISELAAGADEQFF TRBV10-3 15
CASSFEGTDTQYF TRBV7-9 13
CASSRRQGSTDTQYF TRBV18 15
CASSSLAGARAGEQFF TRBV7-3 16
CASSSPGQQKYEQYF TRBV6-5 15
CAISESTGPAQHF TRBV10-3 13
CASSLEAGFDTIYF TRBV7-2 14
CASSQDQGGRINGYTF TRBV4-2 16
CASSSPPGNYGYTF TRBV5-4 14
CASSEAWRESEEYEQYF TRBV6-1 17
CASSPGTSGETQYF TRBV10-1 14
CASSSTSGSETQYF TRBV11-2 14
CASSLLRGIGNTEAFF TRBV7-9 16